The 11 T cell receptor beta chains below all came from one sample that was sequenced in a study of T cell repertoires in cytomegalovirus infection. TCRdb processed the reads anew with MiXCR; each CDR3 protein has one entry. The data show about 71,000 distinct CDR3 sequences, 20% seen once. For these TCRs, the target antigens are not known. The sequencing used CD8+ T cells from cultured PBMCs, collected from culture after CMV antigen stimulation. The receptor source for this set is a human donor in good health (CMV status not recorded). Some clones in this sample may be carry-over from other donors' samples.

The rearrangement links TRBV6-5 to TRBJ2-1; D is unclear. V lost 2 bases, J lost 4 bases, and 6 bases lay in between. This CDR3 contains 13 residues. CDR1 is MNHEY and CDR2 is SVGAGI in the germline V gene. CDR3 region: CASSYEEYNEQFF. For the CDR3, the DNA is TGTGCCAGCAGTTACGAGGAGTACAATGAGCAGTTCTTC.

In its sample, this clonotype was seen a few times. The chain carries TRBV7-8 and TRBJ2-7; the match to TRBD1 covers 9 bases. CDR1 and CDR2 from the germline V gene are SGHVS and FQNEAQ. V shed 6 bases and J 3 bases; nucleotides not matched to a gene: 6. The CDR3 runs 14 residues. The CDR3 DNA is TGTGCCAGCAGTCCAACGGGACAGGGCTACGAGCAGTACTTC. Translated, it gives CASSPTGQGYEQYF.

This clonotype was counted many times. This rearrangement joins TRBV7-8 to TRBJ2-3; D might be TRBD2 (8 bases). Germline V CDR1 and CDR2: SGHVS, FQNEAQ. Between the trimmed V and J ends, which lost 2 bases and 4 bases, there was a span of 16 bases. The CDR3 runs 16 residues. CDR3 loop: CASSLRDSGGPDTQYF. The CDR3 DNA reads TGTGCCAGCAGCTTACGGGACAGCGGGGGACCAGATACGCAGTATTTT.

This clonotype was counted a few times. The CDR3 DNA reads TGTGCCAGCAGTTATTCAGACGGGACAGACGCTTTCTTT. This codes for CASSYSDGTDAFF. The chain combines TRBV6-2 or TRBV6-3 with TRBJ1-1; TRBD1 matches at 7 bases. The germline gives CDR1 MNHEY, CDR2 SVGEGT. The CDR3 sequence is 13 residues long. V dropped 3 bases and J dropped 11; count of bases not matched to a gene: 9.

There are a few counts of this clonotype. V gene TRBV9 combines with J gene TRBJ1-2, with 7 bases lining up with TRBD1. The CDR3 loop spans 14 amino acids. Germline assignment: CDR1 SGDLS and CDR2 YYNGEE. V lost 5 bases to trimming and J lost 4 bases; unmatched junction nucleotides: 8. The CDR3 spells CASRGQDGVYGYTF. The CDR3 region has the DNA TGTGCCAGCAGAGGACAGGACGGGGTCTATGGCTACACCTTC.

The chain recombines TRBV4-1 with TRBJ2-7; D gene ambiguous. This CDR3 has 14 residues. Germline CDR1 reads MGHRA; CDR2 reads YSYEKL. Trimming shortened V by 2 bases and J by 3 bases, and 11 bases separated the two germline ends. The CDR3 is CASSQTVGSYEQYF. The CDR3 region has the DNA TGCGCCAGCAGCCAAACTGTGGGCAGCTACGAGCAGTACTTC.

This clonotype occurred a few times. The gene calls are TRBV6-5 and TRBJ2-3; 9 bases map to TRBD2. CDR1 is MNHEY and CDR2 is SVGAGI in the germline V gene. Germline trimming cut 6 bases from V and 5 bases from J; bases unmatched to any gene: 9. The CDR3 is 15 amino acids. The CDR3 here is CASRSEAGGLDTQYF. The CDR3, as DNA: TGTGCCAGCAGGTCCGAAGCGGGGGGCCTAGATACGCAGTATTTT.

The CDR3: CASRPGGTEAFF. CDR3 nucleotide sequence: TGTGCCAGCAGACCGGGGGGGACTGAAGCTTTCTTT. The chain couples TRBV7-4 to TRBJ1-1, with D possibly TRBD1 on 5 matching bases. Germline CDR1 SGHVT, CDR2 SQSDAQ. The CDR3 loop spans 12 amino acids. Trimming stripped 6 bases from V and 5 bases from J, with 10 bases between.

This clonotype occurred a few times. The chain uses TRBV7-6 and TRBJ1-3, with 7 bases lining up with TRBD1. This CDR3 has 15 residues. Losses at the gene ends were 4 bases for V and 4 bases for J; bases not matched to a gene: 7. The germline CDR1 and CDR2 sequences are SGHVS and FNYEAQ. The CDR3 region is CASSSNRGGGNTIYF. CDR3 nucleotide sequence: TGTGCCAGCAGCTCTAACAGGGGCGGAGGAAACACCATATATTTT.

This clonotype was recorded a few times. The chain carries TRBV7-2 and TRBJ2-3; 8 nucleotides agree with TRBD1. The ends lost 5 bases at V and 0 bases at J; junction bases unmatched: 10. The germline gives CDR1 SGHTA, CDR2 FQGNSA. The CDR3 has 17 residues. The CDR3 nucleotides read TGTGCCAGCAGCCCCCAAGCAGGGGGCTCGAGCACAGATACGCAGTATTTT. This gives the protein CASSPQAGGSSTDTQYF.

The chain links TRBV6-1 to TRBJ2-3, with 9 positions matching TRBD2. Germline CDR1 reads MNHNS; CDR2 reads SASEGT. The CDR3 loop spans 21 amino acids. The V segment lost 3 bases and the J segment 1 base; nucleotides outside the gene matches: 20. CDR3 in amino acids: CASSDRDRASGVRRGTDTQYF. Here the CDR3 DNA reads TGTGCCAGCAGTGACAGGGATAGGGCTAGCGGGGTCCGACGGGGCACAGATACGCAGTATTTT.